The 32 T cell receptor beta chains below all came from one sample that was sequenced in a study of T-cell reconstitution after alpha-beta-depleted transplantation in children. Researchers prepared the TCRbeta library using unique molecular identifiers, the study reports. MiXCR, run by TCRdb on the PCR reads, gives a single entry per CDR3 protein. This table has 40,000 to 60,000 distinct CDR3 sequences, about 10% appearing once. Material: PBMCs, mostly from graft donor cells, obtained 60 days after TCRalphabeta/CD19-depleted stem cell transplant. Every receptor here comes from a male patient aged 2 to 10 who had a stem cell transplant for chronic granulomatous disease, so the T cells may come from the graft donor.

This chain joins TRBV2 and TRBJ1-1, with 9 bases fitting TRBD1. The germline CDR1 and CDR2 sequences are SNHLY and FYNNEI. This CDR3 is built from 16 residues. V shed 9 bases, J shed 0 bases, and the junction held 11 bases outside the gene matches. This chain's CDR3 is CARIDRGKILNTEAFF. DNA for the CDR3: TGTGCCAGGATAGACAGGGGGAAAATATTGAACACTGAAGCTTTCTTT. Combining the CDR3 with reference TRBV2 and TRBJ1-1 gives the whole variable domain EPEVTQTPSHQVTQMGQEVILRCVPISNHLYFYWYRQILGQKVEFLVSFYNNEISEKSEIFDDQFSVERPDGSNFTLKIRSTKLEDSAMYFCARIDRGKILNTEAFFGQGTRLTVV.

This clonotype was detected ten times or more. This chain connects TRBV4-2 to TRBJ2-5; 9 nucleotides agree with TRBD2. CDR3 length: 15 residues. Germline-derived CDR1 and CDR2 are LGHNA and YNFKEQ. The trim removed 1 base at V and 13 bases at J, leaving 13 bases unmatched. CDR3 DNA: TGTGCCAGCAGCCAAGTCGGATCAAGCGGGAGGCCTCTGTACTTC. Residues: CASSQVGSSGRPLYF.

This clonotype was seen repeatedly, ten times or more. The rearrangement joins TRBV10-3 to TRBJ2-7; D uncertain. V was clipped by 9 bases and J by 3 bases, with 12 bases between them. From germline, CDR1 is ENHRY and CDR2 SYGVKD. This CDR3 spans 12 amino acids. The DNA of the CDR3 is TGTGCCATTACGATAGGGTACTACGAGCAGTACTTC. Its translation is CAITIGYYEQYF.

This chain links TRBV4-1 with TRBJ2-7, with TRBD1 matching over 7 bases. Germline V gives CDR1 MGHRA, CDR2 YSYEKL. This CDR3 has 15 amino acids. V shed 0 bases, J shed 0 bases, and the junction held 2 bases outside the gene matches. In DNA, the CDR3 is TGCGCCAGCAGCCAAGACCCAGGGGGCTCCTACGAGCAGTACTTC. This sequence encodes CASSQDPGGSYEQYF.

This clonotype was recorded many times. J is TRBJ2-3 and V is TRBV19; 7 nucleotides agree with TRBD1. Germline lookup yields CDR1 LNHDA and CDR2 SQIVND (reference sequence). Losses at the gene ends were 11 bases for V and 7 bases for J; bases not matched to a gene: 6. The CDR3 length is 11 residues. This CDR3 is CAVGRGYTQYF. The DNA for the CDR3 is TGTGCCGTTGGCAGGGGGTATACGCAGTATTTT. The variable domain in full, completed from reference TRBV19 and TRBJ2-3, reads DGGITQSPKYLFRKEGQNVTLSCEQNLNHDAMYWYRQDPGQGLRLIYYSQIVNDFQKGDIAEGYSVSREKKESFPLTVTSAQKNPTAFYLCAVGRGYTQYFGPGTRLTVL.

This clonotype was seen more than once but under ten times. V usage is TRBV28 and J usage is TRBJ1-5; a weak D match, TRBD1 (5 bases). V was clipped by 6 bases and J by 4 bases, with 16 bases between them. The CDR3 length is 15 residues. Germline CDR1 and CDR2: MDHEN and SYDVKM. In DNA, the CDR3 is TGTGCCAGCAGCTACGGGGACCCACTGAATCAGCCCCAGCATTTT. Residues: CASSYGDPLNQPQHF.

This clonotype showed up many times. This chain connects TRBV5-1 to TRBJ2-2, with D perhaps TRBD2 (5 bases). With 0 bases removed from V and 2 bases from J, the gap between germline ends came to 14 bases. The CDR3 totals 17 residues. From germline, CDR1 is SGHRS and CDR2 YFSETQ. CDR3 sequence reads: CASSLGPGKLNTGELFF. CDR3 in DNA: TGCGCCAGCAGCTTGGGGCCCGGGAAACTAAACACCGGGGAGCTGTTTTTT.

The chain recombines TRBV12-3 or TRBV12-4 with TRBJ2-1; 10 bases are shared with TRBD2. There are 20 residues in the CDR3. Germline trimming cut 6 bases from V and 7 bases from J; bases unmatched to any gene: 24. CDR3 coding DNA: TGTGCCAGCAGCGCTACTAGGGGCGCATCACTAGCGGGATCACGAAATGAGCAGTTCTTC. Translation: CASSATRGASLAGSRNEQFF.

At least ten counts were recorded for this clonotype. This rearrangement joins TRBV11-1 to TRBJ2-2, with D possibly matching TRBD1 (6 bases). CDR3 length: 14 amino acids. The V end lost 5 bases, the J end lost 4 bases, and 11 bases lay between the germline ends. Germline values: CDR1 SGHAT, CDR2 FQDESV (reference sequence). CDR3 residues: CASSKGVPTGELFF. For the CDR3, the DNA is TGTGCCAGCAGCAAGGGGGTTCCCACCGGGGAGCTGTTTTTT.

This clonotype was seen repeatedly, ten times or more. The genes are TRBV7-2 and TRBJ2-3; 10 bases map to TRBD2. The CDR3 length is 20 residues. V gave up 5 bases and J gave up 4 bases; unmatched junction bases: 21. Germline V gene lookup returns CDR1 SGHTA and CDR2 FQGNSA. The CDR3 bases are TGTGCCAGCAGCCCTACCTTTAGGACTAGCGGAGGGAGCTGGCCAGATACGCAGTATTTT. Translating it yields CASSPTFRTSGGSWPDTQYF.

This clonotype counts as medium-sized. The chain employs TRBV2 and TRBJ2-1; possible D gene TRBD2, 7 bases. The CDR3 is made up of 16 amino acids. Trimming left V 7 bases short and J 1 base short, with 17 bases between. Germline V gene lookup returns CDR1 SNHLY and CDR2 FYNNEI. CDR3 in amino acids: CASTEGGLASYNEQFF. Here the CDR3 DNA reads TGTGCCAGCACCGAGGGGGGGCTAGCGTCCTACAATGAGCAGTTCTTC.

Regarding this clonotype: One end of the junction does not line up with germline, which may come from a read error. The chain links TRBV6-1 to TRBJ1-2; possible D gene TRBD1, 6 bases. Germline-derived CDR1 and CDR2 are MNHNS and SASEGT. The CDR3 has 14 residues. The CDR3 DNA reads as TGTGCCAGCAGAGAAGCGGGGGCGAACTATGGCTACACCTTC. This sequence encodes CASREAGANYGYTF.

This clonotype was seen at least ten times. The CDR3 sequence: CASSRELAGVAEQFF. The CDR3, as DNA: TGTGCCAGCAGCCGAGAACTAGCGGGAGTGGCTGAGCAGTTCTTC. J is TRBJ2-1 and V is TRBV14, with TRBD2 matching 11 bases. Unmatched junction bases numbered 8, after V lost 4 bases and J lost 9 bases. This CDR3 comprises 15 residues. Looked up from germline, CDR1 is SGHDN and CDR2 is FVKESK.

This clonotype was seen at least ten times. V and J are TRBV29-1 and TRBJ2-7; 7 bases are a match to TRBD2. The ends lost 7 bases at V and 6 bases at J; junction bases unmatched: 12. The CDR3 is 13 amino acids. In germline, CDR1 is SQVTM, CDR2 ANQGSEA. The CDR3 sequence is CSGTQGGPSEQYF. The CDR3 region has the DNA TGCAGCGGCACCCAGGGAGGGCCGAGCGAGCAGTACTTC.

This clonotype was seen repeatedly, ten times or more. CDR3 nucleotide sequence: TGCGCCAGCAGCGGCAGGAGGGAGCAGTACTTC. It specifies CASSGRREQYF. The chain couples TRBV5-1 to TRBJ2-7; D might be TRBD2 (5 bases). The CDR3 totals 11 residues. Trimming cost V 4 bases and J 7 bases, with 9 bases left between them. Per the germline V gene, CDR1 is SGHRS and CDR2 is YFSETQ.

This clonotype was recorded many times. The chain employs TRBV20-1 and TRBJ2-7; 10 bases agree with TRBD2. V dropped 1 base and J dropped 3; count of bases not matched to a gene: 0. Germline CDR1 reads DFQATT; CDR2 reads SNEGSKA (reference sequence). The CDR3 runs 13 residues. In DNA form, the CDR3 reads TGCAGTGCTAGAGGACTAGCGGGCTACGAGCAGTACTTC. Its translation: CSARGLAGYEQYF.

This clonotype showed up just a few times. This chain connects TRBV18 to TRBJ2-3; 7 positions match TRBD2. Per germline, CDR1 KGHSH and CDR2 LQKENI. Germline trimming cut 3 bases from V and 3 bases from J; bases unmatched to any gene: 9. CDR3 length: 16 amino acids. In DNA form, the CDR3 reads TGTGCCAGCTCACCTCAAGCGGGGCTTCGGACAGATACGCAGTATTTT. This translates into CASSPQAGLRTDTQYF.

This clonotype was picked up many times. V and J are TRBV10-3 and TRBJ2-1; TRBD2 agrees at 11 bases. V gave up 4 bases and J gave up 0 bases; unmatched junction bases: 14. CDR1 and CDR2 (germline): ENHRY, SYGVKD. This CDR3 is built from 20 residues. For the CDR3, the DNA is TGTGCCATCAGTGGGGAACTAGGACTAGCGGGTCGCATCTCCTACAATGAGCAGTTCTTC. It yields the protein CAISGELGLAGRISYNEQFF.

This clonotype was seen repeatedly, ten times or more. The chain has TRBV20-1 and TRBJ1-5, with 9 bases aligning to TRBD1. The V gene end was trimmed by 0 bases and the J gene end by 6 bases; junction bases not matched to a gene: 9. The germline V gene has CDR1 DFQATT and CDR2 SNEGSKA (reference sequence). CDR3 length equals 16 residues. Here the CDR3 reads CSARDGTGYSTQPQHF. For the CDR3, the DNA is TGCAGTGCTAGAGATGGGACAGGGTATTCCACTCAGCCCCAGCATTTT.

For this clonotype: One base away lies a much larger clone, so this may be a sequencing read error. The rearrangement uses TRBV6-5 and TRBJ1-2, with TRBD1 as a possible D gene (5 bases). This CDR3 region has 15 residues. CDR1 MNHEY and CDR2 SVGAGI come from the germline V gene. The V end was cut by 4 bases, the J end by 4 bases, with 16 bases between. The CDR3 region is CASSCPPGRSYGYTF. The CDR3 DNA is TGTGCCAGCAGTTGCCCCCCAGGGCGATCCTATGGCTACACCTTC.

This clonotype was picked up many times. The chain couples TRBV18 to TRBJ2-3, with 7 bases matching TRBD1. The CDR3 loop spans 15 amino acids. V shed 6 bases and J 0 bases; nucleotides not matched to a gene: 6. CDR1 is KGHSH, CDR2 LQKENI, per germline. The CDR3 region has the DNA TGTGCCAGCTCGCCGACAGGGAAGAGCACAGATACGCAGTATTTT. This codes for CASSPTGKSTDTQYF.

This clonotype was counted ten times or more. This rearrangement joins TRBV25-1 to TRBJ2-2; the D call may be TRBD1 or TRBD2 (5 bases each). The germline V gene has CDR1 MGHDK and CDR2 SYGVNS. This CDR3 has 15 residues. Trimming took 6 bases from V and 0 from J, leaving 11 bases between them. The CDR3 sequence is CASRGVGANTGELFF. DNA for the CDR3: TGTGCCAGCAGGGGGGTCGGTGCGAACACCGGGGAGCTGTTTTTT.

This clonotype was recorded at least ten times. The J gene is TRBJ1-4, the V gene TRBV5-1, with a weak D call TRBD1 (6 bases). V was pared by 4 bases and J by 8 bases, with 15 bases between. CDR1 SGHRS and CDR2 YFSETQ come from the germline V gene. This CDR3 is 14 amino acids long. The CDR3 here is CASSPGVGQEKLFF. CDR3 DNA: TGCGCCAGCAGCCCAGGGGTAGGGCAAGAAAAACTGTTTTTT.

This clonotype was observed many times. The chain has TRBV6-1 and TRBJ2-5, with a weak D call TRBD2 (6 bases). CDR1 is MNHNS, CDR2 SASEGT, per germline. The ends were cut back, 8 bases at V and 1 base at J, with 14 bases in the middle. CDR3 length equals 14 residues. Written as DNA, the CDR3 is TGTGCCAGCCAAAGGGACTCCTTCCAAGAGACCCAGTACTTC. This gives the protein CASQRDSFQETQYF.

The chain is built from TRBV10-2 and TRBJ2-4, with D uncertain. V shed 3 bases and J shed 0 bases, with 6 bases lying between them. In germline, CDR1 is WSHSY, CDR2 SAAADI. The CDR3 has 14 residues. CDR3: CASSEWGAKNIQYF. CDR3 in DNA: TGCGCCAGCAGTGAATGGGGAGCCAAAAACATTCAGTACTTC.

The table lists this clonotype with many counts. This chain connects TRBV5-1 to TRBJ2-7; the D gene is possibly TRBD2 (6 bases). There are 16 residues in the CDR3. Germline CDR1 reads SGHRS; CDR2 reads YFSETQ. Trimming left V 4 bases short and J 3 bases short, with 20 bases between. The CDR3 nucleotides read TGCGCCAGCAGCAGGGGTGGCACCCGGGGGTACTACGAGCAGTACTTC. Translating gives CASSRGGTRGYYEQYF.

This clonotype was seen ten or more times. J is TRBJ2-1 and V is TRBV6-5; the match to TRBD2 covers 7 bases. The J segment lost 2 bases and the V segment lost 0 bases, leaving 1 base of the junction unmatched. The CDR3 contains 15 residues. The germline V gene encodes CDR1 MNHEY and CDR2 SVGAGI. DNA of the CDR3: TGTGCCAGCAGTTACTCGGGGGGGGCCTACAATGAGCAGTTCTTC. As protein: CASSYSGGAYNEQFF.

This clonotype was counted ten times or more. V and J are TRBV5-8 and TRBJ1-5; a weak D match, TRBD1 (5 bases). The germline CDR1 and CDR2 sequences are SGHTS and YDEGEE. Trimming shortened V by 0 bases and J by 7 bases, and 20 bases separated the two germline ends. The CDR3 loop spans 17 amino acids. The DNA for the CDR3 is TGTGCCAGCAGCTTGGGGGGTCGAGGGGAATCCCGGCAGCCCCAGCATTTT. This codes for CASSLGGRGESRQPQHF.

This clonotype has a count of ten or more. The chain employs TRBV7-9 and TRBJ1-1; D is unclear. Trimming shortened V by 5 bases and J by 4 bases, and 11 bases separated the two germline ends. The CDR3 is 13 amino acids. Germline lookup yields CDR1 SEHNR and CDR2 FQNEAQ (reference sequence). This chain's CDR3 is CASSPMLTTEAFF. In DNA, the CDR3 is TGTGCCAGCAGCCCAATGTTGACCACTGAAGCTTTCTTT. Based on the CDR3 plus reference TRBV7-9 and TRBJ1-1, the full variable domain is DTGVSQNPRHKITKRGQNVTFRCDPISEHNRLYWYRQTLGQGPEFLTYFQNEAQLEKSRLLSDRFSAERPKGSFSTLEIQRTEQGDSAMYLCASSPMLTTEAFFGQGTRLTVV.

This clonotype showed up many times. The J gene is TRBJ2-1, the V gene TRBV5-1, with a possible D match to TRBD1 (6 bases). The V gene lost 4 bases and the J gene lost 2 bases, with 16 bases spanning the gap. Germline assignment: CDR1 SGHRS and CDR2 YFSETQ. This CDR3 spans 16 amino acids. The CDR3 coding sequence is TGCGCCAGCAGCCTCATAGGGGACAACCCCTACAATGAGCAGTTCTTC. Encoded protein: CASSLIGDNPYNEQFF.

This clonotype was seen many times. The chain couples TRBV5-6 to TRBJ2-3, with TRBD1 as a possible D gene (5 bases). CDR3 length: 13 residues. The V gene lost 3 bases and the J gene lost 4 bases, with 9 bases spanning the gap. In germline, CDR1 is SGHDT, CDR2 YYEEEE. CDR3 sequence (DNA): TGTGCCAGCAGCTCTAGGGGCGCAGATACGCAGTATTTT. Protein product: CASSSRGADTQYF.

This clonotype has a handful of counts. The chain has TRBV4-3 and TRBJ2-3; D may be TRBD2 (6 bases). Looked up from germline, CDR1 is LGHNA and CDR2 is YSLEER. This CDR3 comprises 15 residues. With 2 bases removed from V and 4 bases from J, the gap between germline ends came to 13 bases. The CDR3 sequence is CASSQRTGEPDTQYF. CDR3 nucleotides: TGCGCCAGCAGCCAACGGACGGGAGAGCCAGATACGCAGTATTTT.